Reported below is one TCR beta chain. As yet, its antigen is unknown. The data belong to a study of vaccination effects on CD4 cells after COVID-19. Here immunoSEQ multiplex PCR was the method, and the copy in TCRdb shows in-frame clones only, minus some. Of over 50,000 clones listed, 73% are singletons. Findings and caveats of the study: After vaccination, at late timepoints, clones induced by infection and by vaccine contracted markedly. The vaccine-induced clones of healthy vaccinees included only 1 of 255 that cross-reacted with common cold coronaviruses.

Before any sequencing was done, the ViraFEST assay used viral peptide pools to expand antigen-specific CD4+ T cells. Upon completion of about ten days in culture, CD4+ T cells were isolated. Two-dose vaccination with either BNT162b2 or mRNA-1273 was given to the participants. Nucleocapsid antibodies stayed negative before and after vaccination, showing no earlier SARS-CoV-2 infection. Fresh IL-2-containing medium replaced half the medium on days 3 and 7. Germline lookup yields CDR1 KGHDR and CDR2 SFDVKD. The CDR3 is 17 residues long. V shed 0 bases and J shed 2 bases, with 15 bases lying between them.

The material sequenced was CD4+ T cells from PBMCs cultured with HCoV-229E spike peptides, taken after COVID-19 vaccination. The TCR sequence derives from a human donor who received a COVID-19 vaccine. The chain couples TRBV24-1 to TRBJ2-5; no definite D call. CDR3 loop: CATSDLHGNAGQETQYF. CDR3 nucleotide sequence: TGTGCCACCAGTGATTTGCACGGCAACGCCGGACAAGAGACCCAGTACTTC.